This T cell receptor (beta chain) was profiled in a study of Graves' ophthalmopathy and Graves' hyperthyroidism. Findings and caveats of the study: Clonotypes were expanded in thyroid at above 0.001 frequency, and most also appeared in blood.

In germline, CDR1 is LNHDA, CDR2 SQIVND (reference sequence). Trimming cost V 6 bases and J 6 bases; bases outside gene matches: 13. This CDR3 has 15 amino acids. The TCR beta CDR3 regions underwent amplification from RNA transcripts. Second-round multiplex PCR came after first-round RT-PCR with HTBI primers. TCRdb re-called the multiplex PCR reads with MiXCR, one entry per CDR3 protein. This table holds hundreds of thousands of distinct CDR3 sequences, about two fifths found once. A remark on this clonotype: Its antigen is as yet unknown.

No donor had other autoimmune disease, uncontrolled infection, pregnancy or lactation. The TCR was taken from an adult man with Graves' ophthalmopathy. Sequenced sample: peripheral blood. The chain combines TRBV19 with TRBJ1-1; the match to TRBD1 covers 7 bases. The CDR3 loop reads CASSGYSNQGAEAFF. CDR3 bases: TGTGCCAGTAGCGGATATAGCAATCAGGGGGCTGAAGCTTTCTTT.